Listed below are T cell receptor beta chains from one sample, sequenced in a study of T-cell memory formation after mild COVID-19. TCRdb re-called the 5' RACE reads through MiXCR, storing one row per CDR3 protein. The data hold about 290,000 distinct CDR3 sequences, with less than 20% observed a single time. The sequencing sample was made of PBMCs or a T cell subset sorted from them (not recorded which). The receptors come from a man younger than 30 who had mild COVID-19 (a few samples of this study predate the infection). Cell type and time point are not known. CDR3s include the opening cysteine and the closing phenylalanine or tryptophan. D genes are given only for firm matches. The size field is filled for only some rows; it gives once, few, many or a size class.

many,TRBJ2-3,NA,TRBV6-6,CASFRGADTQYF,TGTGCCAGCTTCAGGGGTGCAGATACGCAGTATTTT
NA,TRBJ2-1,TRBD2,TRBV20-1,CSARQASGGPMFF,TGCAGTGCTAGGCAGGCTAGCGGGGGCCCCATGTTCTTC
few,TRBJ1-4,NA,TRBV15,CATIGADEKLFF,TGTGCCACGATAGGGGCGGACGAAAAACTGTTTTTT
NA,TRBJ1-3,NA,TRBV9,CASSGDTSGNTIYF,TGTGCCAGCAGCGGTGACACCTCTGGAAACACCATATATTTT
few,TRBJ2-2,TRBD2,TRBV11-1,CASRRDYLTGELFF,TGTGCCAGCAGAAGGGACTACCTCACCGGGGAGCTGTTTTTT
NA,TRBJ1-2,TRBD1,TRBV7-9,CASSSAAGGRYGYTF,TGTGCCAGCAGCTCAGCGGCAGGGGGACGGTATGGCTACACCTTC
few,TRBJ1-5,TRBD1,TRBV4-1,CASSQGVRGLDRGQPQHF,TGCGCCAGCAGCCAAGGGGTGAGGGGGCTGGATAGAGGTCAGCCCCAGCATTTT
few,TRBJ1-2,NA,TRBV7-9,CASSFGGLYGYTF,TGTGCCAGCAGCTTTGGGGGGCTCTATGGCTACACCTTC
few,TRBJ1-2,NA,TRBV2,CASPDPYDRGYTF,TGTGCCAGCCCCGACCCTTACGACAGGGGCTACACCTTC
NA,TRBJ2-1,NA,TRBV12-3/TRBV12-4,CASSFVGDSYNEQFF,TGTGCCAGCAGTTTCGTGGGGGACTCCTACAATGAGCAGTTCTTC
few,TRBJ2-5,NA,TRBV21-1,CASDRGPKTQYF,TGTGCCAGTGACAGGGGCCCGAAGACCCAGTACTTC
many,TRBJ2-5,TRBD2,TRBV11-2,CASSLGGPAGIQETQYF,TGTGCCAGCAGCTTAGGGGGCCCAGCGGGGATTCAAGAGACCCAGTACTTC
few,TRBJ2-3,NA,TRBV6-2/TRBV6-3,CASSRRWGTDTQYF,TGTGCCAGCAGTCGCAGATGGGGAACAGATACGCAGTATTTT
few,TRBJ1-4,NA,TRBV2,CASSDWGLGAQDEKLFF,TGTGCCAGCAGTGATTGGGGATTGGGGGCGCAGGATGAAAAACTGTTTTTT
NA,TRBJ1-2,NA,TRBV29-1,CSVWGGQGYTF,TGCAGCGTGTGGGGGGGGCAGGGCTACACCTTC
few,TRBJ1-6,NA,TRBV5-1,CASSLSFFLRAPLHF,TGCGCCAGCAGCCTCTCTTTTTTTCTGAGGGCACCCCTCCACTTT
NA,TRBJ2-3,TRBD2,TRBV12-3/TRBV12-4,CASRPSGGAGDTQYF,TGTGCCAGCAGACCAAGCGGGGGGGCCGGGGATACGCAGTATTTT
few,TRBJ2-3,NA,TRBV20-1,CSASLGAPDTQYF,TGCAGTGCTAGCTTGGGGGCCCCAGATACGCAGTATTTT
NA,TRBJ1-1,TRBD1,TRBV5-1,CASSQGTGGGTEAFF,TGCGCCAGCAGCCAGGGGACAGGGGGCGGCACTGAAGCTTTCTTT
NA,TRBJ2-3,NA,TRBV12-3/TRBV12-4,CASSLLITSRRTDTQYF,TGTGCCAGCAGTCTTCTTATCACTAGCCGTCGCACAGATACGCAGTATTTT
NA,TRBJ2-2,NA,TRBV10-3,CAIRNTGELFF,TGTGCCATCAGGAACACCGGGGAGCTGTTTTTT
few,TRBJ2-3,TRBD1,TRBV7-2,CASSLGGTGEYTQYF,TGTGCCAGCAGCTTAGGGGGGACAGGGGAATATACGCAGTATTTT
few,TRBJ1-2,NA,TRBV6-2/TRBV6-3,CASSSQGVGGGYTF,TGTGCCAGCAGTTCTCAGGGTGTGGGTGGCGGCTACACCTTC
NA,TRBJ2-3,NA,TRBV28,CASSLPQGTADTQYF,TGTGCCAGCAGTTTGCCTCAGGGTACGGCAGATACGCAGTATTTT
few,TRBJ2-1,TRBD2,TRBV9,CASSVGSGGLSSYNEQFF,TGTGCCAGCAGCGTGGGTAGCGGGGGGCTGAGCTCCTACAATGAGCAGTTCTTC
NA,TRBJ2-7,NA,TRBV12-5,CASGWDDTYEQYF,TGTGCTAGTGGCTGGGACGACACCTACGAGCAGTACTTC
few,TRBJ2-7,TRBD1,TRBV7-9,CASSFVPGQGYYEQYF,TGTGCCAGCAGTTTCGTACCGGGACAGGGTTACTACGAGCAGTACTTC
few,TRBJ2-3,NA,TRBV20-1,CSAQKGGTDTQYF,TGCAGTGCTCAGAAAGGTGGCACAGATACGCAGTATTTT
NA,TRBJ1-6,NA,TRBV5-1,CASRVGPNAANSPLHF,TGCGCCAGCAGAGTCGGGCCCAACGCTGCTAATTCACCCCTCCACTTT
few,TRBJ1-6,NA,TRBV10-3,CAISEFGSSYNSPLHF,TGTGCCATCAGTGAGTTCGGGAGCTCCTATAATTCACCCCTCCACTTT
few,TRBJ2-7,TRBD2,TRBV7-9,CASSLASGHPYEQYF,TGTGCCAGCAGCCTGGCTAGCGGCCACCCCTACGAGCAGTACTTC
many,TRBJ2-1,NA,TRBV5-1,CASSPSMGGNEQFF,TGCGCCAGCAGCCCATCGATGGGGGGCAATGAGCAGTTCTTC
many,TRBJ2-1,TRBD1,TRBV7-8,CASRPARTGYHEQFF,TGTGCCAGCAGACCCGCCCGGACAGGGTATCATGAGCAGTTCTTC
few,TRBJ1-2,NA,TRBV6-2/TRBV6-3,CASSYSFPSGYTF,TGTGCCAGCAGTTACTCGTTTCCGAGTGGCTACACCTTC
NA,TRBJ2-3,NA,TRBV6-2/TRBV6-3,CASGGTATDTQYF,TGTGCCAGCGGGGGGACGGCCACAGATACGCAGTATTTT
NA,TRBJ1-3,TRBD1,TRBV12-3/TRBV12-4,CASSSTGAGNTIYF,TGTGCCAGCAGCTCAACAGGGGCTGGAAACACCATATATTTT
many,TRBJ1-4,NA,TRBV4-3,CASSQVAGFNEKLFF,TGCGCCAGCAGCCAAGTGGCGGGATTTAATGAAAAACTGTTTTTT
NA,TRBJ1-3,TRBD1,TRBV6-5,CASSYTQGFGNTIYF,TGTGCCAGCAGTTACACACAGGGGTTTGGAAACACCATATATTTT
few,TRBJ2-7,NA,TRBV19,CASSISHSYEQYF,TGTGCCAGTAGCATTTCACATTCCTACGAGCAGTACTTC
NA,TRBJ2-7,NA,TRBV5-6,CASSRLGTLSPSEQYF,TGTGCCAGCAGCCGGCTAGGGACCCTAAGTCCCTCCGAGCAGTACTTC
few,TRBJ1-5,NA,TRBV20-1,CSAREAGNQPQHF,TGCAGTGCTAGAGAGGCAGGCAATCAGCCCCAGCATTTT
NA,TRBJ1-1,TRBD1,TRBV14,CASSPWTGGPNTEAFF,TGTGCCAGCAGCCCGTGGACAGGGGGCCCTAACACTGAAGCTTTCTTT
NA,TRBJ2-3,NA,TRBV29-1,CSVDSGTADTQYF,TGCAGCGTTGATTCAGGGACCGCAGATACGCAGTATTTT
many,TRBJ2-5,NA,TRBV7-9,CASSFLKTGEETQYF,TGTGCCAGCAGCTTCCTTAAGACAGGAGAAGAGACCCAGTACTTC
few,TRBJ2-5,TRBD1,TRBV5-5,CASSSHRGRPQETQYF,TGTGCCAGCAGCTCCCACAGGGGGAGGCCCCAAGAGACCCAGTACTTC
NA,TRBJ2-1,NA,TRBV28,CASTVGGAIDEQFF,TGTGCCAGCACTGTAGGGGGGGCTATCGATGAGCAGTTCTTC
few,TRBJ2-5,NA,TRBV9,CASSVRGRRETQYF,TGTGCCAGCAGCGTGCGCGGACGCAGAGAGACCCAGTACTTC
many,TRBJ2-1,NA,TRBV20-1,CSAEGYNEQFF,TGCAGTGCTGAGGGATACAATGAGCAGTTCTTC
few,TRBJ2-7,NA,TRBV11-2,CASSPRQYSYEQYF,TGTGCCAGCAGCCCGAGACAGTACTCCTACGAGCAGTACTTC
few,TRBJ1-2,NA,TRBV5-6,CASSLELGDGYTF,TGTGCCAGCAGCTTGGAGTTGGGTGATGGCTACACCTTC
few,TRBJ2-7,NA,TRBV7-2,CASSLGATGSYEQYF,TGTGCCAGCAGCCTAGGAGCGACGGGTTCCTACGAGCAGTACTTC
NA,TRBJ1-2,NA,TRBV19,CASSTDTANYGYTF,TGTGCCAGTAGTACCGACACAGCTAACTATGGCTACACCTTC
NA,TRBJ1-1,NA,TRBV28,CASSPVSGNTEAFF,TGTGCCAGCAGCCCGGTCAGTGGGAACACTGAAGCTTTCTTT